Listed here are 13 T cell receptor beta chains from one sample, sequenced in a study of blood T cell repertoires in COVID-19. TCRdb's table, derived via immunoSEQ multiplex PCR, lists solely in-frame clones and lacks some. The table shows some 300,000 clones, with around 90% occurring only once. Sequencing was performed on PBMCs or T cells enriched from blood (not recorded which). The receptors were sampled from a woman in her 30s who had recovered from COVID-19.

The CDR3 nucleotides read TGTGCCAGCAGCCTAGGGACAGATCCCTACTATGGCTACACCTTC. This sequence encodes CASSLGTDPYYGYTF. The rearrangement joins TRBV7-9 to TRBJ1-2, with TRBD1 matching 7 bases. V lost 5 bases to trimming and J lost 3 bases; unmatched junction nucleotides: 9. The CDR3 consists of 15 residues. Germline values: CDR1 SEHNR, CDR2 FQNEAQ (reference sequence). Supplemented by reference TRBV7-9 and TRBJ1-2, the full variable domain reads DTGVSQNPRHKITKRGQNVTFRCDPISEHNRLYWYRQTLGQGPEFLTYFQNEAQLEKSRLLSDRFSAERPKGSFSTLEIQRTEQGDSAMYLCASSLGTDPYYGYTFGSGTRLTVV.

The chain couples TRBV5-1 to TRBJ2-2; 10 nucleotides align to TRBD2. The CDR3 has 19 residues. CDR1 SGHRS and CDR2 YFSETQ come from the germline V gene. The junction had 8 bases not matched to a gene; V was cut back by 0 bases and J by 0 bases. CDR3 sequence reads: CASSLGPRLAGSNTGELFF. CDR3 DNA: TGCGCCAGCAGCTTGGGACCCAGACTAGCGGGCTCGAACACCGGGGAGCTGTTTTTT.

The chain has TRBV5-1 and TRBJ2-1; D is perhaps TRBD1 (6 bases). V dropped 3 bases and J dropped 3 bases, with 10 bases sitting between them. CDR3 size: 14 residues. Germline V gives CDR1 SGHRS, CDR2 YFSETQ. The CDR3 loop reads CASSSGVNYNEQFF. The CDR3 coding sequence is TGCGCCAGCAGCTCAGGGGTTAACTACAATGAGCAGTTCTTC.

This rearrangement joins TRBV27 to TRBJ1-1; tentatively, D is TRBD1 (5 bases). V was pared by 9 bases and J by 1 base, with 12 bases between. This CDR3 is 13 amino acids long. CDR1 MNHEY and CDR2 SMNVEV come from the germline V gene (reference sequence). The CDR3 spells CASGGGANTEAFF. CDR3 sequence (DNA): TGTGCCAGTGGCGGCGGGGCGAACACTGAAGCTTTCTTT.

This CDR3 reads CASSGGRTEAFF. CDR3 DNA: TGTGCCAGCAGTGGAGGGAGAACTGAAGCTTTCTTT. The rearrangement uses TRBV2 and TRBJ1-1; no clear D. This CDR3 has 12 residues. Germline V gene lookup returns CDR1 SNHLY and CDR2 FYNNEI. V lost 4 bases and J 5 bases, leaving 8 bases between the germline ends.

V is TRBV12-3 or TRBV12-4 and J is TRBJ2-2, with D unresolved. V was trimmed by 1 base and J by 6 bases, leaving 3 bases between them. The CDR3 runs to 12 residues. The CDR3 nucleotides read TGTGCCAGCAGTTTAGTAGCCGGGGAGCTGTTTTTT. Translated: CASSLVAGELFF.

The gene calls are TRBV6-1 and TRBJ1-6; no reliable D call. Germline V gene lookup returns CDR1 MNHNS and CDR2 SASEGT. This CDR3 has 16 amino acids. V gave up 2 bases and J gave up 7 bases, with 15 bases separating them. The DNA for the CDR3 is TGTGCCAGCAGTGAAAGGCCAGACTCCAGAAATTCACCCCTCCACTTT. Its protein is CASSERPDSRNSPLHF.

The chain uses TRBV24-1 and TRBJ2-2; 10 bases fit TRBD1. The V and J ends lost 4 bases and 1 base, in that order; junction bases with no gene match: 5. This CDR3 region has 17 residues. Per germline, CDR1 KGHDR and CDR2 SFDVKD. The CDR3 sequence: CATSDLDRGMNTGELFF. CDR3 DNA sequence: TGTGCCACCAGTGACCTGGACAGGGGGATGAACACCGGGGAGCTGTTTTTT.

The J gene is TRBJ1-2, the V gene TRBV19, with D possibly matching TRBD1 (5 bases). This CDR3 is 13 amino acids long. Germline V gene lookup returns CDR1 LNHDA and CDR2 SQIVND (reference sequence). Trimming removed 5 bases from V and 4 bases from J, with 11 bases in between. The CDR3 sequence is CASSPTVGYGYTF. The CDR3, as DNA: TGTGCCAGTAGTCCGACAGTGGGCTATGGCTACACCTTC.

This rearrangement joins TRBV18 to TRBJ1-2; tentatively, D is TRBD1 (5 bases). Trimming removed 9 bases from V and 0 bases from J, with 11 bases in between. CDR3 size: 13 residues. Germline V lookup: CDR1 KGHSH, CDR2 LQKENI. The CDR3 protein is CASAGPSNYGYTF. The DNA of the CDR3 is TGTGCCAGTGCGGGACCTTCTAACTATGGCTACACCTTC.

This clone was counted between two and nine times. The chain combines TRBV2 with TRBJ1-2, with no clear D. Trimming cost V 5 bases and J 6 bases, with 19 bases left between them. The V gene's germline CDR1 is SNHLY and CDR2 FYNNEI. There are 15 residues in the CDR3. The CDR3 region has the DNA TGTGCCAGCAGTCACAAATCGGGCGGGAGGGATGGCTACACCTTC. Protein sequence: CASSHKSGGRDGYTF.

The chain links TRBV7-8 to TRBJ1-2; 9 positions match TRBD1. Germline trimming cut 5 bases from V and 0 bases from J; bases unmatched to any gene: 4. The germline CDR1 and CDR2 sequences are SGHVS and FQNEAQ. The CDR3 is 15 residues long. CDR3 bases: TGTGCCAGCAGCACTGGGACAGGGACTAACTATGGCTACACCTTC. Translation gives CASSTGTGTNYGYTF.

The chain is built from TRBV9 and TRBJ1-1; D might be TRBD1 (5 bases). The germline CDR1 and CDR2 sequences are SGDLS and YYNGEE. V was pared by 7 bases and J by 7 bases, with 20 bases between. The length of the CDR3 is 14 residues. Here the CDR3 reads CASDGGERGGEAFF. The DNA for the CDR3 is TGTGCCAGCGACGGCGGGGAAAGGGGTGGTGAAGCTTTCTTT.